The clone carrying this T cell receptor (beta chain) has just a few counts. Its antigen is still unknown. The data belong to a study of T-cell reconstitution after alpha-beta-depleted transplantation in children. Findings of the study overall: A year post-transplant, T-cell counts and diversity derived mostly from newly produced T cells.

With 4 bases clipped from V and 8 bases from J, the junction kept 6 bases outside the gene matches. The CDR3 has 13 amino acids. The TCRbeta library incorporated unique molecular identifiers. TCRdb re-derived calls from the PCR reads in MiXCR, one entry per CDR3 protein. The profile covers about 460,000 distinct CDR3 sequences, with about 10% appearing a single time and 14% taken by the ten largest. The sequenced sample was PBMCs, mostly from graft donor cells, obtained 180 days after TCRalphabeta/CD19-depleted stem cell transplant. The genes are TRBV12-3 or TRBV12-4 and TRBJ1-2; the match to TRBD1 covers 8 bases. The receptor was isolated from a female patient aged 2 to 10 who had a stem cell transplant for aplastic anemia, so the T cells may come from the graft donor. The CDR3 sequence is CASSSGQERGYTF. CDR3 nucleotide sequence: TGTGCCAGCAGTTCGGGACAGGAAAGAGGCTACACCTTC.